This TCR beta chain was sequenced in a study of OX40 agonist ivuxolimab in advanced cancers. The wider study: Dose-escalation patients' cancers were hepatocellular carcinoma, melanoma, renal cell or head and neck cancer. Partial responses occurred in Three dose-escalation patients, one with hepatocellular carcinoma and two with cutaneous melanoma. The group had a mean age of roughly 56 years, ranged from roughly 20 to 79, and was less than 85% male.

Clones were sequenced by immunoSEQ multiplex PCR, and TCRdb holds only the in-frame ones, with some missing. The sample holds 75,000 to 95,000 clones; roughly 90% are singletons and the top ten take approximately 11%. The germline gives CDR1 SEHNR, CDR2 FQNEAQ (reference sequence). CDR3 length: 16 amino acids. V lost 5 bases and J 2 bases, leaving 16 bases between the germline ends. Blood sampling was done at baseline, cycle 4 day 1, and cycle 7 day 1. The sequence came from an adult with an advanced solid tumor such as melanoma, head and neck, liver or kidney cancer. The chain joins TRBV7-9 to TRBJ1-5; maybe TRBD1 (6 bases). The sample was CD4+ or CD8+ T cells sorted from blood, taken in a trial of the OX40 agonist ivuxolimab. CDR3 nucleotide sequence: TGTGCCAGCAGCCCTGACAGGACACGGGGCAATCAGCCCCAGCATTTT. Encoded protein: CASSPDRTRGNQPQHF.